This T cell receptor beta chain was obtained from a study of blood T cell repertoires in COVID-19. The CDR3 runs 16 residues. Germline assignment: CDR1 SQVTM and CDR2 ANQGSEA. With 2 bases clipped from V and 7 bases from J, the junction kept 13 bases outside the gene matches. The data were produced by immunoSEQ multiplex PCR, yet TCRdb's version contains in-frame clones alone and is incomplete. The sample records 100,000 to 150,000 clones, less than 80% being singletons. This receptor was taken from a man in his forties or fifties with acute or convalescent COVID-19. Sample: peripheral blood. The genes are TRBV29-1 and TRBJ1-2, with TRBD1 identical over 10 bases. CDR3 bases: TGCAGCGTTGAACCTCCTGGGACAGGGGCTTGGGGTGGCTACACCTTC. Protein sequence: CSVEPPGTGAWGGYTF.